The present T cell receptor (beta chain) was sequenced within a study of blood T cells in healthy people across ages. Study results and limitations: A strong correlation between TCR beta diversity and naive T cell percentage was seen.

The study drew donors from healthy Caucasian individuals in Russia aged 6 to 90. No fewer than 7 million PBMCs went into each sample. Using a J-beta primer mix together with a sample-barcoded 5' primer, a second PCR was run for about 7 to 12 cycles. Every single cDNA molecule received a tag from a template-switch adaptor with 12 random nucleotides. Each CDR3 protein gets one entry after TCRdb re-called the 5' RACE reads with MiXCR. The table shows fewer than 1.5 million distinct CDR3 sequences, with 42% occurring only once. Note on this clonotype: Its cognate antigen is unknown.

Material for sequencing was blood. The origin of this receptor is a woman aged 18-35 years in good health.

CDR3 nucleotide sequence: TGTGCCAGCAGCGCCATGAGGACTCGAGAGACCCAGTACTTC. Its protein is CASSAMRTRETQYF. This chain joins TRBV7-6 and TRBJ2-5, with D perhaps matching TRBD2 (5 bases). The germline V gene has CDR1 SGHVS and CDR2 FNYEAQ. This CDR3 region has 14 residues. Trimming left V 5 bases short and J 4 bases short, with 14 bases between.